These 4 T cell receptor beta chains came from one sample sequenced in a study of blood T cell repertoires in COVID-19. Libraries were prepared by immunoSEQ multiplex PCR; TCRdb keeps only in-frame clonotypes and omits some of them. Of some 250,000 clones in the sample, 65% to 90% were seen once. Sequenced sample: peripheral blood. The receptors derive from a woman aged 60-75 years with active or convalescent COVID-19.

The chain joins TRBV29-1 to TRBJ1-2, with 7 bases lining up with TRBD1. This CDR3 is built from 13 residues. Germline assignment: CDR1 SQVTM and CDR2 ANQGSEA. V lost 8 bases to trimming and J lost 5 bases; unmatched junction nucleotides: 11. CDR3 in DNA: TGCAGCCCGGCCTGGGACAGCTGGTATGGCTACACCTTC. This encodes CSPAWDSWYGYTF.

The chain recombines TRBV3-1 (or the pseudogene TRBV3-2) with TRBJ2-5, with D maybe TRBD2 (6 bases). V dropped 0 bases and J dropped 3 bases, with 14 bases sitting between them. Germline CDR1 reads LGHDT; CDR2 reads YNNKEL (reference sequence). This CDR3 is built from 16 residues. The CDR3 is CASSQERAGSEETQYF. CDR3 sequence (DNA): TGTGCCAGCAGCCAAGAGAGAGCGGGTTCAGAAGAGACCCAGTACTTC.

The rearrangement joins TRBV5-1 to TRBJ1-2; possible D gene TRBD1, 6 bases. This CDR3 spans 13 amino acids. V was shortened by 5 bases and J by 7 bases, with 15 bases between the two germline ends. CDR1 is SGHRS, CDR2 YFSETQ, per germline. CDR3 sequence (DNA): TGCGCCAGCAGTTACTCAGGGGATGGTGGCTACACCTTC. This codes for CASSYSGDGGYTF.

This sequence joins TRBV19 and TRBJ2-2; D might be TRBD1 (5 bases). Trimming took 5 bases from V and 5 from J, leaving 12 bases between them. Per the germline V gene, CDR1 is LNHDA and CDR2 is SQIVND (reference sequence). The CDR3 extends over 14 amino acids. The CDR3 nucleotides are TGTGCCAGTAGTGTAACAGGAGCAACCGGGGAGCTGTTTTTT. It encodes CASSVTGATGELFF. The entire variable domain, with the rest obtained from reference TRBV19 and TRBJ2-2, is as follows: DGGITQSPKYLFRKEGQNVTLSCEQNLNHDAMYWYRQDPGQGLRLIYYSQIVNDFQKGDIAEGYSVSREKKESFPLTVTSAQKNPTAFYLCASSVTGATGELFFGEGSRLTVL.